The sequence of this T cell receptor beta chain was determined in a study of CD8+ T cells in alopecia areata (dated by TCRdb to the late 2010s). A note on the overall study: Treated patients were enrolled in an open-label pilot trial of oral tofacitinib at 5 to 10 mg twice daily for moderate-to-severe alopecia areata. Tofacitinib-treated patients had biopsies at baseline and at 4 and 24 weeks of treatment, with a later scalp biopsy in several patients. Tofacitinib was administered for 6 to 18 months, and 6 months of follow-up off drug were then conducted to assess delayed response and recurrence. RNA was extracted with the PAXgene miRNA kit for fixed scalp, the miRNeasy kit for PBMCs, and the RNeasy kit for mouse skin. Clonality in the scalp was compared among normal scalp (n=4), patchy alopecia areata scalp (n=8), and alopecia totalis/universalis scalp (n=8). Scalp tissue and sorted CD4+ and CD8+ peripheral blood T cells from patchy and totalis/universalis alopecia areata patients and from healthy controls were covered by human TCRbeta sequencing. To study T cell clonal expansion in alopecia areata, the researchers applied high-throughput TCRbeta sequencing to both the C3H/HeJ mouse model and human patients. immunoSEQ multiplex PCR using 35 Vbeta forward primers and 13 Jbeta reverse primers was used to amplify TCRbeta CDR3 regions. The research as a whole found: Resident alphabeta T cells in normal human skin are also sequenced, complicating scalp TCR repertoire analysis, unlike mouse skin dominated by gammadelta T cells. TCR sequences shared between patients were less clear than in mice, possibly partly because of HLA diversity in the patient population. Compared with normal scalp, lesional scalp, particularly in alopecia totalis/universalis, had higher clonality and more expanded CD8+ clones, which suggests antigenic drive.

The meaning of the sample's time point label: baseline before oral tofacitinib. From alopecia areata patients, peripheral blood was collected along with lesional scalp punch biopsies. PBMCs were isolated by density centrifugation and stained for CD3, CD4 and CD8, after which CD4+ and CD8+ T cells were sorted on a FACSAria. For CDR1 and CDR2, the germline V gene lists SQVTM and ANQGSEA. The CDR3 goes from the cysteine to the phenylalanine over 12 residues. The DNA shown is the 36-base CDR3, in frame from base 1. V is clipped by 3 bases and J by 1 base, and the sequence between their germline boundaries is 5 bases long. Library generation was performed with the immunoSEQ multiplex PCR assay. RNA was extracted from all samples and reverse transcribed into cDNA as template for TCR sequencing. First-strand cDNA was synthesized using SuperScript III with a 2:1 mix of oligo-dT and random hexamers. A synthetic immune receptor repertoire was used to gauge amplification bias, and whatever bias remained was removed computationally. Under the source paper's analysis protocol: Raw reads were preprocessed to remove errors, and CDR3 was defined according to IMGT conventions as the region from the conserved cysteine to phenylalanine. Clonality was computed as 1 minus the Shannon entropy, with the entropy normalized by log2 of the number of productive unique TCRs. Whether each scalp clone was CD4 or CD8 was inferred by checking scalp TCRbeta sequences against the CD4 and CD8 repertoires from sorted blood. The source is immuneACCESS, and TCRdb retained only in-frame sequences with V and J called. Part of the clones is not carried over; for the studies checked, unresolved V genes explain less than half of this, and the remainder is unexplained. V, J and clone size are those of that table, while D and trimming were read from the DNA. Here the sample has 110,000 to 150,000 clones; roughly 62% occur a single time. Together, the top ten hold under 8% of the sample.

Note on this clone: No cognate antigen has been identified for it. No clone much larger than this one lies a single base away; base qualities are absent. The same CDR3 can be traced to other DNA sequences in this sample.

This receptor chain uses TRBV29-1 and TRBJ2-3; the D gene remains uncertain. This TCR came from a human donor with alopecia areata. The sequencing used CD4+ T cells sorted from blood, collected at week 0. The CDR3 here reads CSVEVGTDTQYF. The nucleotide sequence reads TGCAGCGTTGAGGTGGGCACAGATACGCAGTATTTT.